This TCR beta chain was identified during a study of blood T cell repertoires in COVID-19. At the level of the study: The study drew acute and convalescent COVID-19 samples from the United States, Italy and Spain.

Recruitment covered about two dozen US areas and drew participants whose ages spanned roughly 18 to 100 years. Among Cohort 3 donors, those recovered had two negative PCRs, clearance, or symptom resolution. Using immunoSEQ multiplex PCR, the repertoire was profiled, and TCRdb retains in-frame clones only, with some absent. The profile shows 200,000 or so clones, 84% of them singletons. This clone turned up a few times. The sequencing input was PBMCs or T cells enriched from blood (not recorded which). The receptor's source is a man in his 60s who had recovered from COVID-19.

CDR3 DNA sequence: TGTGCCAGCAGCCTTCCGCTACTCACAGATACGCAGTATTTT. This codes for CASSLPLLTDTQYF. The chain carries TRBV7-9 and TRBJ2-3; the D is unclear. Germline V gene lookup returns CDR1 SEHNR and CDR2 FQNEAQ (reference sequence). V lost 5 bases and J 2 bases, leaving 11 bases between the germline ends. CDR3 length: 14 residues.